Described below is a single TCR beta chain sequence and its context. The entry originates in a study of regulatory T cells in long-lasting Graves disease. Study overall: Persistence in Graves' disease required over 5 years of antithyroid drugs plus positive TSH receptor antibodies.

With 4 bases clipped from V and 4 bases from J, the junction kept 6 bases outside the gene matches. The CDR3 length is 15 residues. CDR1 and CDR2 (germline): MNHEY, SVGAGI. Building the TCR beta libraries relied on iRepertoire HTBI primers, and CDR3 regions underwent Arm-PCR. MiXCR, applied by TCRdb to the multiplex PCR reads, yields one record per CDR3 protein. The repertoire consists of fewer than 450,000 distinct CDR3 sequences, with 20% to 30% occurring once and the leading ten covering 26%. Time point defined: persistent/refractory GD, antithyroid drugs over 5 years with positive TRAb. TCR sequences were obtained from RNA taken from PBMCs.

The chain couples TRBV6-5 to TRBJ1-4, with TRBD1 identical over 7 bases. The TCR comes from a female donor with Graves disease. Source: peripheral blood mononuclear cells (PBMCs), taken when the disease was refractory, from a patient treated with antithyroid drugs. The CDR3: CASSWGGTVNEKLFF. In nucleotides, the CDR3 is TGTGCCAGCAGTTGGGGCGGGACAGTTAATGAAAAACTGTTTTTT.